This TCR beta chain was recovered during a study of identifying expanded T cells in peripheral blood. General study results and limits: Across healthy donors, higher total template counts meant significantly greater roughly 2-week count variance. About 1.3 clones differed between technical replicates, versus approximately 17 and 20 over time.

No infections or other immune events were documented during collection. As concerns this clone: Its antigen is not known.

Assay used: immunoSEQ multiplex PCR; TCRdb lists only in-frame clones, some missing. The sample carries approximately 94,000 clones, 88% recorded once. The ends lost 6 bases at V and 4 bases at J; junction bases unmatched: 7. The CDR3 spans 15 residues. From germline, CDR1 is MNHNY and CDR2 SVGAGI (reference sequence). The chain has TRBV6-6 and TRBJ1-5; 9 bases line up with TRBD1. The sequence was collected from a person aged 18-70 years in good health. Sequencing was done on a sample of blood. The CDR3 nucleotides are TGTGCCAGCAGCCGACGACAGGGGGTGAATCAGCCCCAGCATTTT. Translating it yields CASSRRQGVNQPQHF.